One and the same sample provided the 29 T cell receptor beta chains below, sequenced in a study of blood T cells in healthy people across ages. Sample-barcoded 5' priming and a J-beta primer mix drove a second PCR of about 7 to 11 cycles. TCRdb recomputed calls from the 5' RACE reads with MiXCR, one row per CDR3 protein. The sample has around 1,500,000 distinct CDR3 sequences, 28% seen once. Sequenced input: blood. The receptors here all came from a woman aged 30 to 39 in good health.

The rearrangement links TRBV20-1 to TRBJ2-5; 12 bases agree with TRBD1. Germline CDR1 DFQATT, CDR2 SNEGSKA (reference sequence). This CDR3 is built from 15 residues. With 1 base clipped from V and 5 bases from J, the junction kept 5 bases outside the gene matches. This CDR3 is CSARGGTGGPETQYF. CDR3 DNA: TGCAGTGCTAGAGGTGGGACAGGGGGCCCGGAGACCCAGTACTTC.

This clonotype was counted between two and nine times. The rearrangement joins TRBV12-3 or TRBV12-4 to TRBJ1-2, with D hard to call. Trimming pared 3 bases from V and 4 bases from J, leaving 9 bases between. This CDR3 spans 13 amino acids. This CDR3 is CASSFGKTYGYTF. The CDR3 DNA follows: TGTGCCAGCAGTTTCGGCAAAACCTATGGCTACACCTTC.

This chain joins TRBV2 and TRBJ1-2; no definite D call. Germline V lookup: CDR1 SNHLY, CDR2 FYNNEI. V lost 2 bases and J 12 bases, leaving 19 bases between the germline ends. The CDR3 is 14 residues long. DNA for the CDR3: TGTGCCAGCAGTGAACGGAAAAGGGCGAAGGGCGACACCTTC. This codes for CASSERKRAKGDTF. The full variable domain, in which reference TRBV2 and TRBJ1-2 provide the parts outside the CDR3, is EPEVTQTPSHQVTQMGQEVILRCVPISNHLYFYWYRQILGQKVEFLVSFYNNEISEKSEIFDDQFSVERPDGSNFTLKIRSTKLEDSAMYFCASSERKRAKGDTFGSGTRLTVV.

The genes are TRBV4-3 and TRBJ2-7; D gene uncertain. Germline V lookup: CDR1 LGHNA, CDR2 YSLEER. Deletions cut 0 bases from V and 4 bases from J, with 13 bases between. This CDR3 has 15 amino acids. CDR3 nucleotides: TGCGCCAGCAGCCAAGAACTGCAAGCTGGGTACGAGCAGTACTTC. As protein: CASSQELQAGYEQYF.

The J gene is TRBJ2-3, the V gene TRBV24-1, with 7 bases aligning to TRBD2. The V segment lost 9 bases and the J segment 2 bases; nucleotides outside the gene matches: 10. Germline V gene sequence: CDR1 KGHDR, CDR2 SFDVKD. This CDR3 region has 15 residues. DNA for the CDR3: TGTGCCACCTCCCGGGGAGGGGCTACCACAGATACGCAGTATTTT. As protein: CATSRGGATTDTQYF.

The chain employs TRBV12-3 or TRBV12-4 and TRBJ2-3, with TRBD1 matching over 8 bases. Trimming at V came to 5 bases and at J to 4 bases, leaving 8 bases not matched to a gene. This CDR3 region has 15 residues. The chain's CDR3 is CASSAQGVRADTQYF. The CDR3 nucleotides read TGTGCCAGCAGTGCACAGGGGGTGAGGGCAGATACGCAGTATTTT.

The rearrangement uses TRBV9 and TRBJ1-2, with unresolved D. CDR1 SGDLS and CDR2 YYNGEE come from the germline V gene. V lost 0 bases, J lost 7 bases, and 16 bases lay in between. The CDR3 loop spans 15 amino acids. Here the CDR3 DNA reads TGTGCCAGCAGCGTAGCGGAAGGTAATCTGGTTGGCTACACCTTC. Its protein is CASSVAEGNLVGYTF.

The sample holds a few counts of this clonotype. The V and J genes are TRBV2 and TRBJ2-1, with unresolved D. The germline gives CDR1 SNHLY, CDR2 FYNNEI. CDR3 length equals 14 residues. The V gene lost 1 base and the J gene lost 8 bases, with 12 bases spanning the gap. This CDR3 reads CASSEGWDGDEQFF. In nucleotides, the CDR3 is TGTGCCAGCAGTGAAGGGTGGGATGGGGATGAGCAGTTCTTC.

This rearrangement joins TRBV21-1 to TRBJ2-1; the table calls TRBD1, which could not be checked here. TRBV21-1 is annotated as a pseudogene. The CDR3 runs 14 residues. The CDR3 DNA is TGTGCCAGCAGCAAAGCGCCTAGGGGCGATGAGCAGTTCTTC. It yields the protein CASSKAPRGDEQFF.

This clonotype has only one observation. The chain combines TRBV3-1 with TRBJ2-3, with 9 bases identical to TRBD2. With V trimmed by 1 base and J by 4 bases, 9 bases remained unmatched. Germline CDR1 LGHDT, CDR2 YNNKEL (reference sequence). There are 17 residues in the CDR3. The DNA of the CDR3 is TGTGCCAGCAGCCAAGCCATAGCGGGGGCAGACCCAGATACGCAGTATTTT. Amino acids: CASSQAIAGADPDTQYF.

The CDR3 DNA sequence: TGTGCCAGCAGTTACCCGGAGCAGTTTACTTTCTTT. It is translated as CASSYPEQFTFF. The V and J genes are TRBV6-2 or TRBV6-3 and TRBJ1-1, with unresolved D. The CDR3 runs 12 residues. Trimming pared 2 bases from V and 12 bases from J, leaving 13 bases between. CDR1 and CDR2 (germline): MNHEY, SVGEGT.

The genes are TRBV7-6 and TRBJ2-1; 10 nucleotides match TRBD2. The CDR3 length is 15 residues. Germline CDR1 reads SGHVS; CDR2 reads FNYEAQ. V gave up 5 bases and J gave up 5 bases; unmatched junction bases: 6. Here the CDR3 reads CASSPGGLANNEQFF. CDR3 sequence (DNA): TGTGCCAGCAGCCCCGGGGGACTAGCGAACAATGAGCAGTTCTTC. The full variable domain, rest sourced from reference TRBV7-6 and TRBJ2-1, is GAGVSQSPRYKVTKRGQDVALRCDPISGHVSLYWYRQALGQGPEFLTYFNYEAQQDKSGLPNDRFSAERPEGSISTLTIQRTEQRDSAMYRCASSPGGLANNEQFFGPGTRLTVL.

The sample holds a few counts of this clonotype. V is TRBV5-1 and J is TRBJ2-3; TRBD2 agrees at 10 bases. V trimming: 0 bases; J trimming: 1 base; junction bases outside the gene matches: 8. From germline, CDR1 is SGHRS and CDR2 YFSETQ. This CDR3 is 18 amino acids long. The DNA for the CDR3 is TGCGCCAGCAGCTTGGACAAGCGGGGGGGCGGCCGCACAGATACGCAGTATTTT. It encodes CASSLDKRGGGRTDTQYF.

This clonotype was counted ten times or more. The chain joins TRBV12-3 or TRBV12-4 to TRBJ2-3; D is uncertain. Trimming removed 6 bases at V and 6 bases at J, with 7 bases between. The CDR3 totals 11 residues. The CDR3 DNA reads TGTGCCAGCAGAGTGGGGGATACGCAGTATTTT. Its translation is CASRVGDTQYF.

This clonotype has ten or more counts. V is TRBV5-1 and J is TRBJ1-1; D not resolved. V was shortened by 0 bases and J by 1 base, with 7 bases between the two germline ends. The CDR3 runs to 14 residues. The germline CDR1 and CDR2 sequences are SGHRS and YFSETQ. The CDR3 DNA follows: TGCGCCAGCAGCTTGGACCGGAGGAACACTGAAGCTTTCTTT. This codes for CASSLDRRNTEAFF.

The CDR3 bases are TGTGCCAGCAGTCCGCTCACGGAAGGCTACACCTTC. Translation gives CASSPLTEGYTF. V and J are TRBV28 and TRBJ1-2; D unresolved. From germline, CDR1 is MDHEN and CDR2 SYDVKM. This CDR3 contains 12 residues. Deletions cut 5 bases from V and 8 bases from J, with 12 bases between.

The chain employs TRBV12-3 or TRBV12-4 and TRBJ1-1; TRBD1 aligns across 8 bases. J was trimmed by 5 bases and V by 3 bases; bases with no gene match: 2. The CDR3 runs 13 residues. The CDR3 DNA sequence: TGTGCCAGCAGTTTCAGGGGGCAGACTGAAGCTTTCTTT. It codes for CASSFRGQTEAFF.

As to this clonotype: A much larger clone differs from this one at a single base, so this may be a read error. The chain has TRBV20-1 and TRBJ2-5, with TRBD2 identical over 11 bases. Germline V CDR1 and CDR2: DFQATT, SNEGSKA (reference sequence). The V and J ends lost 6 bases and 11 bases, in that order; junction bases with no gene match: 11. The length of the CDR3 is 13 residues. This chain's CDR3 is CSADTSGSNEQYF. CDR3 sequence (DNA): TGCAGTGCAGATACTAGCGGGAGCAATGAGCAGTACTTC.

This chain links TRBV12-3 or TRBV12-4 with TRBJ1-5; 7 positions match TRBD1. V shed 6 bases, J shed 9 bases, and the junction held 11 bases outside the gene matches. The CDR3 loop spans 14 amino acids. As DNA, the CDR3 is TGTGCCAGCAGCCAAGGACAGGAACAAGGGCCCCAGCATTTT. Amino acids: CASSQGQEQGPQHF.

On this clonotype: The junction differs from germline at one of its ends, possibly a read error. The CDR3 reads CGARKAPGQGNGYTF. CDR3 nucleotide sequence: TGCGGTGCTAGGAAAGCCCCGGGACAGGGAAATGGCTACACCTTC. V is TRBV20-1 and J is TRBJ1-2, with 9 positions matching TRBD1. This CDR3 contains 15 residues. The germline V gene encodes CDR1 DFQATT and CDR2 SNEGSKA (reference sequence).

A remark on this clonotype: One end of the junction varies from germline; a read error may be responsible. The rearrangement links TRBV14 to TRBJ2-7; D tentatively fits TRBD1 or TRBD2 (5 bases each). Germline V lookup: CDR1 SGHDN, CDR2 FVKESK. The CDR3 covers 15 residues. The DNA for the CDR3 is TGTGTCAGCAGCCCTCGGGACGGAATCTTCTACGAGCAGTACTTC. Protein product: CVSSPRDGIFYEQYF.

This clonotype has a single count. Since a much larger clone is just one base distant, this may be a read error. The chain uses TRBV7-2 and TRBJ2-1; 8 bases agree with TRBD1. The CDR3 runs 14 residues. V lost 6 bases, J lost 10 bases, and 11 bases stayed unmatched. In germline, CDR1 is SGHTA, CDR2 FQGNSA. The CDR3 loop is CASRRTGRSWEQFF. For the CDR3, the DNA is TGTGCCAGCAGGAGGACAGGGAGGTCATGGGAGCAGTTCTTC.

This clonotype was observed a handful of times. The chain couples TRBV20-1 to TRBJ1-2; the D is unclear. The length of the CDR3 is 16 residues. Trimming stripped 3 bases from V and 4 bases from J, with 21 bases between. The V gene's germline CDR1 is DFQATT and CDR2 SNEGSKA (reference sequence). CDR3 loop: CSASGYGSLGGYGYTF. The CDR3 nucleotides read TGCAGTGCTAGCGGGTATGGGTCTTTAGGAGGCTATGGCTACACCTTC.

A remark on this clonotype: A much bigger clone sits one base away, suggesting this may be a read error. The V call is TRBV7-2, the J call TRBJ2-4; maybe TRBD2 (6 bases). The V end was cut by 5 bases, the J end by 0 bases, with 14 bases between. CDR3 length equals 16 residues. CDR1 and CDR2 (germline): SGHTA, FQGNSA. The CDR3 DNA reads TGTGCCAGCAGCCCCTGGGACTTAATAGCCAAAAACATTCAGTACTTC. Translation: CASSPWDLIAKNIQYF.

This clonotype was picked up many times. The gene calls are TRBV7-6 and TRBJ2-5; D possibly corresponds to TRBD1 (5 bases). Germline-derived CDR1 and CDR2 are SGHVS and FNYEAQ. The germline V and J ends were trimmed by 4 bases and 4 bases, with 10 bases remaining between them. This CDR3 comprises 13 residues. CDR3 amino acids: CASSSGHVETQYF. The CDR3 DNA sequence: TGTGCCAGCAGCTCAGGACACGTAGAGACCCAGTACTTC.

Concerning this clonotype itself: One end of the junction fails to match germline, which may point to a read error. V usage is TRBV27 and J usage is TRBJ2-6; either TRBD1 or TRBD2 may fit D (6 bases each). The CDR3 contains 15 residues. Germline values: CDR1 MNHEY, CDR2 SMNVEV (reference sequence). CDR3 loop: CASRNGGSGANVLTF. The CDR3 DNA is TGTGCCAGTCGAAACGGGGGCTCTGGGGCCAACGTCCTGACTTTT.

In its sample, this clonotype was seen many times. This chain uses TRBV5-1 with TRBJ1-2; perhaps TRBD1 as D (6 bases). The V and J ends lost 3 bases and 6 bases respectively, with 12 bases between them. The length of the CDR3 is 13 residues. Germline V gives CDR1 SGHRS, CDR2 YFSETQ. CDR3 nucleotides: TGCGCCAGCAGCTCACAGGGAACGGATGGCTACACCTTC. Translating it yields CASSSQGTDGYTF.

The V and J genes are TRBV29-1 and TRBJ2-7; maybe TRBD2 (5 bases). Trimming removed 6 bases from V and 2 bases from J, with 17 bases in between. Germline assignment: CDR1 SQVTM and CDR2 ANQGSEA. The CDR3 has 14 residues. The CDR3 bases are TGCAGCGTCGCGAGGACTTGCGCACCCTACGAGCAGTACTTC. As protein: CSVARTCAPYEQYF.

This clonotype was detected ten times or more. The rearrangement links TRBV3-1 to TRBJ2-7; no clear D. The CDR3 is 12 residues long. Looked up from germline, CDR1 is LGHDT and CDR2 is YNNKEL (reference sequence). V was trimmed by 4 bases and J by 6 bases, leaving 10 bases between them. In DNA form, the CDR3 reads TGTGCCAGCAGCCCCCGCCGAGGCGAGCAGTACTTC. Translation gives CASSPRRGEQYF.